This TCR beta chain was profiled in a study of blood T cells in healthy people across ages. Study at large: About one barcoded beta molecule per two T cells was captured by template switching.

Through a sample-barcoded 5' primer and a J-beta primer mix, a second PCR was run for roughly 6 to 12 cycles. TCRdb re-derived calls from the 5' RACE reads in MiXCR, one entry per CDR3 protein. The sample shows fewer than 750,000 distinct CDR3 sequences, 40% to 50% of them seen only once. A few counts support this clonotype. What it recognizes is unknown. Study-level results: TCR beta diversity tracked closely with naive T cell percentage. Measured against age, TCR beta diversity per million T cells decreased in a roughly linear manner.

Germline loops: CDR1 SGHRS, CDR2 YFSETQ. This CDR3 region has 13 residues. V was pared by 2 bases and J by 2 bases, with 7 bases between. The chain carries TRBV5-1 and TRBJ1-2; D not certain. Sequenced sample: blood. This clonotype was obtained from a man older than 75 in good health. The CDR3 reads CASSFGENYGYTF. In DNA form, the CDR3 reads TGCGCCAGCAGCTTTGGAGAAAACTATGGCTACACCTTC.